This T cell receptor (beta chain) was recovered during a study of blood T cell repertoires in COVID-19. Overall study: T cells, B-cell-depleted T cells, or PBMCs provided the cDNA or gDNA that served as material.

This clone was detected many times. Trimming pared 5 bases from V and 2 bases from J, leaving 13 bases between. The CDR3 loop spans 14 amino acids. Looked up from germline, CDR1 is LNHDA and CDR2 is SQIVND (reference sequence). Produced via immunoSEQ multiplex PCR; TCRdb's table is partial and in-frame only. This sample has 210,000 or so clones; 78% occur once, and the top ten carry 2.5% to 3%. The rearrangement uses TRBV19 and TRBJ2-7; TRBD1 is a possible D gene (7 bases). Sequences were obtained from peripheral blood. The sequence came from an elderly woman with active or convalescent COVID-19. The CDR3 region is CASSPQGGPYEQYF. CDR3 nucleotide sequence: TGTGCCAGTAGTCCTCAGGGGGGTCCCTACGAGCAGTACTTC.